This T cell receptor (beta chain) came from a study of shared clonotypes between healthy human individuals. Study results and limitations: Rarefaction gave evidence that sorted-subset sequencing remained incomplete despite large depth.

CDR1 is SEHNR, CDR2 FQNEAQ, per germline (reference sequence). The CDR3 sequence is 14 residues long. V gave up 1 base and J gave up 2 bases, with 9 bases separating them. This table comes from immunoSEQ multiplex PCR, and its TCRdb copy is limited to in-frame clones, with some not included. The data hold fewer than 1 million clones, with about 96% observed a single time. Points on this clone: Its specificity is unknown.

Positively selected for CCR7, the CD45RO-negative cells used as naive CD8 cells excluded terminally differentiated effector memory CD45RA+ cells. The sample comprised naive CD8+ T cells sorted from blood. V usage is TRBV7-9 and J usage is TRBJ2-7; D is ambiguous. This TCR was sampled from a man aged 25 to 40 in good health. For the CDR3, the DNA is TGTGCCAGCAGCTTAGGACTGATACCCTACGAGCAGTACTTC. It encodes CASSLGLIPYEQYF. The full variable domain, in which reference TRBV7-9 and TRBJ2-7 provide the parts outside the CDR3, is DTGVSQNPRHKITKRGQNVTFRCDPISEHNRLYWYRQTLGQGPEFLTYFQNEAQLEKSRLLSDRFSAERPKGSFSTLEIQRTEQGDSAMYLCASSLGLIPYEQYFGPGTRLTVT.